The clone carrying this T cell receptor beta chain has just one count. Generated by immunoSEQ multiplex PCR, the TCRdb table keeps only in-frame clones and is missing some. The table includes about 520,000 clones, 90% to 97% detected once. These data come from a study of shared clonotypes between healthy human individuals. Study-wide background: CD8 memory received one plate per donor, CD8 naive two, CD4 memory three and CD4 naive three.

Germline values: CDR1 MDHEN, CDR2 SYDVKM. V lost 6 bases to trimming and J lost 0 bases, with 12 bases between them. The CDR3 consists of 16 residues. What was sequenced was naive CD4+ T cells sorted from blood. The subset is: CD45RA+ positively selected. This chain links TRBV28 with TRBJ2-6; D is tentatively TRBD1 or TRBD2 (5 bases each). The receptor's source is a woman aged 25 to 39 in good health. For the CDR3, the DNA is TGTGCCAGCAGGGAGAGGGGCCGCTCTGGGGCCAACGTCCTGACTTTC. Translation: CASRERGRSGANVLTF.